What follows are 29 T cell receptor beta chains derived from one specimen sequenced in a study of T cell responses to AZD1222 COVID-19 vaccine. Method: immunoSEQ multiplex PCR; TCRdb's copy keeps in-frame clones and lacks some. This table has about 160,000 clones, almost 90% appearing once. This sample comprised peripheral blood, obtained on day 0 of AZD1222 vaccination. All receptors come from an adult in good health.

The chain recombines TRBV9 with TRBJ1-2, with 8 bases fitting TRBD1. V lost 0 bases to trimming and J lost 8 bases; unmatched junction nucleotides: 3. This CDR3 contains 13 residues. CDR1 and CDR2 (germline): SGDLS, YYNGEE. CDR3 protein: CASSVGQGNGYTF. Here the CDR3 DNA reads TGTGCCAGCAGCGTAGGACAGGGGAACGGCTACACCTTC.

This clone was detected only once. The CDR3 DNA sequence: TGCGCCAGCAGCTTTGCCGAGAACACTGAAGCTTTCTTT. As protein: CASSFAENTEAFF. This chain joins TRBV5-1 and TRBJ1-1; D is ambiguous. The CDR3 sequence is 13 residues long. Trimming shortened V by 2 bases and J by 1 base, and 6 bases separated the two germline ends. The V gene's germline CDR1 is SGHRS and CDR2 YFSETQ.

This clone was detected once. The genes are TRBV7-2 and TRBJ1-2; 8 bases agree with TRBD1. CDR3 length equals 15 residues. Germline CDR1 and CDR2: SGHTA and FQGNSA. V shed 5 bases and J 8 bases; nucleotides not matched to a gene: 13. The DNA for the CDR3 is TGTGCCAGCAGCCCCTGGGACAGGATGGGCAGCGGCTACACCTTC. Its translation is CASSPWDRMGSGYTF. Complete variable domain (other parts from reference TRBV7-2 and TRBJ1-2): GAGVSQSPSNKVTEKGKDVELRCDPISGHTALYWYRQSLGQGLEFLIYFQGNSAPDKSGLPSDRFSAERTGGSVSTLTIQRTQQEDSAVYLCASSPWDRMGSGYTFGSGTRLTVV.

Here the CDR3 reads CASSQDPHTSALNTIYF. As DNA, the CDR3 is TGTGCCAGCAGCCAAGATCCGCACACATCGGCTCTAAACACCATATATTTT. The J gene is TRBJ1-3, the V gene TRBV4-2; D uncertain. The CDR3 has 17 amino acids. The V end lost 0 bases, the J end lost 6 bases, and 18 bases lay between the germline ends. Germline CDR1 and CDR2: LGHNA and YNFKEQ.

The chain employs TRBV5-1 and TRBJ1-4, with D uncertain. The germline V and J ends were trimmed by 0 bases and 0 bases, with 9 bases remaining between them. The germline gives CDR1 SGHRS, CDR2 YFSETQ. The CDR3 spans 16 residues. This CDR3 reads CASSLVSPSTNEKLFF. Here the CDR3 DNA reads TGCGCCAGCAGCTTGGTGTCCCCTTCAACTAATGAAAAACTGTTTTTT.

This rearrangement joins TRBV4-3 to TRBJ2-1; the D is unclear. Germline loops: CDR1 LGHNA, CDR2 YSLEER. The V end was cut by 1 base, the J end by 2 bases, with 12 bases between. This CDR3 contains 16 residues. The CDR3 coding sequence is TGCGCCAGCAGCCAAGGGATCGGCTTCGCCTACAATGAGCAGTTCTTC. Its protein is CASSQGIGFAYNEQFF.

The chain combines TRBV7-2 with TRBJ2-1, with 12 positions matching TRBD1. V dropped 4 bases and J dropped 9; count of bases not matched to a gene: 7. The CDR3 runs 15 residues. Germline lookup yields CDR1 SGHTA and CDR2 FQGNSA. Here the CDR3 reads CASSSQGQGASEQFF. Written as DNA, the CDR3 is TGTGCCAGCAGCTCTCAGGGACAGGGGGCTAGTGAGCAGTTCTTC.

In this sample, this clone turned up once. V usage is TRBV5-1 and J usage is TRBJ2-1; weak D call: TRBD1 (6 bases). The CDR3 spans 15 residues. The V end was cut by 4 bases, the J end by 4 bases, with 15 bases between. Germline CDR1 reads SGHRS; CDR2 reads YFSETQ. CDR3 sequence reads: CASSVQGSDYNEQFF. CDR3 DNA sequence: TGCGCCAGCAGCGTGCAGGGGTCAGATTACAATGAGCAGTTCTTC.

This clone has a handful of counts. The J gene is TRBJ2-7, the V gene TRBV7-9; 8 nucleotides line up with TRBD2. The V gene end was trimmed by 5 bases and the J gene end by 2 bases; junction bases not matched to a gene: 8. Germline V gene sequence: CDR1 SEHNR, CDR2 FQNEAQ (reference sequence). CDR3 size: 15 residues. This chain's CDR3 is CASSRGSGATYEQYF. The CDR3 DNA follows: TGTGCCAGCAGCCGAGGTAGCGGGGCCACCTACGAGCAGTACTTC.

CDR3 residues: CASSVATSGEKLFF. The CDR3 DNA follows: TGTGCCAGCAGCGTTGCGACTAGTGGGGAAAAACTGTTTTTT. The chain is built from TRBV9 and TRBJ1-4; D unclear. Deletions cut 2 bases from V and 8 bases from J, with 13 bases between. This CDR3 is 14 amino acids long. The germline V gene has CDR1 SGDLS and CDR2 YYNGEE.

CDR3 sequence: CASSQDLTNFGEEKLFF. CDR3 nucleotide sequence: TGCGCCAGCAGCCAAGATTTGACCAACTTCGGGGAAGAAAAACTGTTTTTT. The chain has TRBV4-3 and TRBJ1-4; D ambiguous. CDR3 length: 17 amino acids. Trimming shortened V by 0 bases and J by 8 bases, and 19 bases separated the two germline ends. Per germline, CDR1 LGHNA and CDR2 YSLEER.

CDR3 in amino acids: CASSRDRGSYNEQFF. In DNA form, the CDR3 reads TGTGCCAGCAGCCGCGACAGGGGCTCCTACAATGAGCAGTTCTTC. The rearrangement joins TRBV6-5 to TRBJ2-1, with 8 bases aligning to TRBD1. The CDR3 totals 15 residues. V lost 6 bases and J lost 0; bases outside the gene matches: 4. Germline CDR1 and CDR2: MNHEY and SVGAGI.

Details on this clone: A read error may produce the germline difference seen at one junction end. The same CDR3 can be traced to other DNA sequences in this sample. J is TRBJ2-7 and V is TRBV16, with a possible D match to TRBD1 (5 bases). The germline V gene has CDR1 KGHSY and CDR2 FQNENV. The CDR3 has 14 amino acids. The CDR3 nucleotides read TGTGCTAGCAGCCAATCCCCAGGGAACTACGAGCAGTACTTC. It specifies CASSQSPGNYEQYF.

The rearrangement links TRBV25-1 to TRBJ2-5; TRBD2 matches 15 bases. Unmatched junction bases numbered 5, after V lost 6 bases and J lost 0 bases. Per the germline V gene, CDR1 is MGHDK and CDR2 is SYGVNS. This CDR3 contains 17 residues. In DNA, the CDR3 is TGTGCCAGCAGGGGACTAGCGGGGGGTGCGTACCAAGAGACCCAGTACTTC. Translated: CASRGLAGGAYQETQYF.

This rearrangement joins TRBV19 to TRBJ1-5, with 7 nucleotides matching TRBD1. Trimming at V came to 9 bases and at J to 0 bases, leaving 5 bases not matched to a gene. CDR1 and CDR2 (germline): LNHDA, SQIVND (reference sequence). This CDR3 comprises 14 residues. CDR3 protein: CASDGQDSNQPQHF. The DNA for the CDR3 is TGTGCCAGCGACGGACAGGATAGCAATCAGCCCCAGCATTTT. Full variable domain (missing parts from reference TRBV19 and TRBJ1-5): DGGITQSPKYLFRKEGQNVTLSCEQNLNHDAMYWYRQDPGQGLRLIYYSQIVNDFQKGDIAEGYSVSREKKESFPLTVTSAQKNPTAFYLCASDGQDSNQPQHFGDGTRLSIL.

The chain uses TRBV25-1 and TRBJ1-2, with D unresolved. The V gene's germline CDR1 is MGHDK and CDR2 SYGVNS. Trimming pared 6 bases from V and 5 bases from J, leaving 13 bases between. This CDR3 spans 13 amino acids. The CDR3 region is CASSPVGQYGYTF. The DNA of the CDR3 is TGTGCCAGCAGCCCGGTCGGGCAGTATGGCTACACCTTC.

This chain joins TRBV6-5 and TRBJ1-3; tentatively, D is TRBD1 (6 bases). This CDR3 spans 15 amino acids. V lost 10 bases and J lost 2, with 18 bases in between. Germline assignment: CDR1 MNHEY and CDR2 SVGAGI. Here the CDR3 reads CATWGHPGAGNTIYF. Here the CDR3 DNA reads TGTGCCACCTGGGGGCACCCCGGAGCTGGAAACACCATATATTTT.

The genes are TRBV7-9 and TRBJ1-2, with D possibly matching TRBD1 (5 bases). CDR3 length equals 13 residues. Germline lookup yields CDR1 SEHNR and CDR2 FQNEAQ (reference sequence). Trimming removed 2 bases at V and 5 bases at J, with 9 bases between. The CDR3, as DNA: TGTGCCAGCAGCTTACAGGGTGGATATGGCTACACCTTC. This encodes CASSLQGGYGYTF.

The genes are TRBV19 and TRBJ2-7; D gene ambiguous. In germline, CDR1 is LNHDA, CDR2 SQIVND (reference sequence). V lost 0 bases and J 9 bases, leaving 18 bases between the germline ends. The CDR3 length is 15 residues. The CDR3 is CASSIDLGSGGWQYF. For the CDR3, the DNA is TGTGCCAGTAGTATAGATCTCGGGTCTGGTGGATGGCAGTACTTC.

The V and J genes are TRBV28 and TRBJ1-1; D gene unclear. The CDR3 consists of 14 residues. Germline CDR1 is MDHEN and CDR2 is SYDVKM. Trimming pared 1 base from V and 0 bases from J, leaving 6 bases between. The CDR3 protein is CASSLSVMNTEAFF. CDR3 DNA: TGTGCCAGCAGTTTATCAGTCATGAACACTGAAGCTTTCTTT.

The chain couples TRBV9 to TRBJ1-1; D may be TRBD1 (5 bases). Trimming removed 10 bases at V and 5 bases at J, with 24 bases between. This CDR3 spans 15 amino acids. Germline values: CDR1 SGDLS, CDR2 YYNGEE. This CDR3 reads CALLTDGRGETEAFF. CDR3 coding DNA: TGTGCCCTCCTAACGGACGGGAGAGGGGAAACTGAAGCTTTCTTT.

This chain connects TRBV4-3 to TRBJ1-2; 7 bases match TRBD1. The V segment lost 0 bases and the J segment 4 bases; nucleotides outside the gene matches: 5. Germline CDR1 LGHNA, CDR2 YSLEER. The CDR3 loop spans 15 amino acids. Here the CDR3 reads CASSQDQQGLYGYTF. CDR3 DNA: TGCGCCAGCAGCCAAGATCAACAGGGGCTCTATGGCTACACCTTC.

In this sample, this clone turned up a few times. The rearrangement uses TRBV6-2 or TRBV6-3 and TRBJ2-7; TRBD1 aligns across 7 bases. After removal of 5 bases from V and 13 bases from J, the junction contained 14 bases not matched to a gene. The CDR3 covers 13 residues. Germline V gene sequence: CDR1 MNHEY, CDR2 SVGEGT. The CDR3 DNA reads TGTGCCAGCAGTACAGGACAGGACGTCAAAAGTTACTTC. Amino acids: CASSTGQDVKSYF.

This clone has more than one count but fewer than ten. V usage is TRBV18 and J usage is TRBJ2-5, with 8 bases identical to TRBD2. V was pared by 4 bases and J by 4 bases, with 5 bases of the junction left unmatched. The CDR3 length is 14 residues. Germline values: CDR1 KGHSH, CDR2 LQKENI. CDR3 nucleotide sequence: TGTGCCAGCTCACGGAGGAGCGGGGGAGAGACCCAGTACTTC. This encodes CASSRRSGGETQYF.

This chain links TRBV29-1 with TRBJ2-5; 11 bases line up with TRBD2. Per germline, CDR1 SQVTM and CDR2 ANQGSEA. Trimming at V came to 7 bases and at J to 4 bases, leaving 8 bases not matched to a gene. This CDR3 spans 14 amino acids. Written as DNA, the CDR3 is TGCAGCGCACGCGTAACTAGCGGGGGAGAGACCCAGTACTTC. Protein sequence: CSARVTSGGETQYF. The variable domain in full, with the rest retrieved from reference TRBV29-1 and TRBJ2-5, is SAVISQKPSRDICQRGTSLTIQCQVDSQVTMMFWYRQQPGQSLTLIATANQGSEATYESGFVIDKFPISRPNLTFSTLTVSNMSPEDSSIYLCSARVTSGGETQYFGPGTRLLVL.

This sequence joins TRBV5-4 and TRBJ2-2; D call uncertain. Per the germline V gene, CDR1 is SGHNT and CDR2 is YYREEE (reference sequence). The CDR3 length is 15 residues. The germline V and J ends were trimmed by 1 base and 3 bases, with 10 bases remaining between them. The CDR3 loop is CASSLQYRDTGELFF. DNA for the CDR3: TGTGCCAGCAGCTTGCAGTACCGCGACACCGGGGAGCTGTTTTTT. Combining the CDR3 with reference TRBV5-4 and TRBJ2-2 gives the whole variable domain ETGVTQSPTHLIKTRGQQVTLRCSSQSGHNTVSWYQQALGQGPQFIFQYYREEENGRGNFPPRFSGLQFPNYSSELNVNALELDDSALYLCASSLQYRDTGELFFGEGSRLTVL.

This chain uses TRBV19 with TRBJ1-4, with D uncertain. The CDR3 extends over 14 amino acids. Germline lookup yields CDR1 LNHDA and CDR2 SQIVND (reference sequence). V was cut by 6 bases and J by 0 bases, with 8 bases left in between. CDR3 bases: TGTGCCAGTAGGGCCGGGACAACTAATGAAAAACTGTTTTTT. Translation: CASRAGTTNEKLFF.

The chain uses TRBV4-2 and TRBJ1-1, with D tentatively TRBD1 (6 bases). CDR3 size: 18 residues. The V and J ends lost 1 base and 1 base respectively, with 19 bases between them. CDR1 LGHNA and CDR2 YNFKEQ come from the germline V gene. Here the CDR3 DNA reads TGTGCCAGCAGCCAAGGAGGGGGGTTGGGCAGAGGGAACACTGAAGCTTTCTTT. Protein product: CASSQGGGLGRGNTEAFF.

The CDR3 DNA follows: TGTGCCAGCAGTCCCCCCCCGGAACCTGGAAACACCATATATTTT. It is translated as CASSPPPEPGNTIYF. V is TRBV28 and J is TRBJ1-3; D is undetermined. The CDR3 runs to 15 residues. The V gene lost 5 bases and the J gene lost 2 bases, with 13 bases spanning the gap. From germline, CDR1 is MDHEN and CDR2 SYDVKM. The whole variable domain, remainder taken from reference TRBV28 and TRBJ1-3, is DVKVTQSSRYLVKRTGEKVFLECVQDMDHENMFWYRQDPGLGLRLIYFSYDVKMKEKGDIPEGYSVSREKKERFSLILESASTNQTSMYLCASSPPPEPGNTIYFGEGSWLTVV.